The 5 T cell receptor beta chains in this list originate from one sample, sequenced in a study of T cell repertoires in cytomegalovirus infection. TCRdb recomputed calls from the reads with MiXCR, one row per CDR3 protein. In the table there are about 130,000 distinct CDR3 sequences, roughly 32% of which are singletons. No cognate antigen is known for these TCRs. Source: CD8+ T cells from cultured PBMCs, taken from culture after CMV antigen stimulation. The receptors derive from a human donor in good health (CMV status not recorded). Some clones in this sample may be carry-over from other donors' samples.

This clonotype was seen many times. The V gene is TRBV2, the J gene TRBJ2-7, with D tentatively TRBD1 or TRBD2 (6 bases each). Trimming stripped 7 bases from V and 3 bases from J, with 13 bases between. CDR1 and CDR2 from the germline V gene are SNHLY and FYNNEI. This CDR3 contains 13 residues. CDR3 amino acids: CASTVADSYEQYF. CDR3 nucleotides: TGTGCCAGCACGGTAGCGGACAGCTACGAGCAGTACTTC. Drawing the rest from reference TRBV2 and TRBJ2-7, the complete variable domain is EPEVTQTPSHQVTQMGQEVILRCVPISNHLYFYWYRQILGQKVEFLVSFYNNEISEKSEIFDDQFSVERPDGSNFTLKIRSTKLEDSAMYFCASTVADSYEQYFGPGTRLTVT.

The table lists this clonotype with many counts. This chain joins TRBV7-6 and TRBJ2-7; 8 nucleotides agree with TRBD1. The germline V gene encodes CDR1 SGHVS and CDR2 FNYEAQ. The trim removed 4 bases at V and 4 bases at J, leaving 6 bases unmatched. This CDR3 region has 14 residues. Here the CDR3 reads CASSSGQGPYEQYF. CDR3 bases: TGTGCCAGCAGCTCTGGACAGGGTCCTTACGAGCAGTACTTC.

This rearrangement joins TRBV7-9 to TRBJ1-2, with a weak D call TRBD1 (5 bases). V lost 4 bases and J lost 0, with 12 bases in between. The CDR3 consists of 15 residues. Looked up from germline, CDR1 is SEHNR and CDR2 is FQNEAQ (reference sequence). This CDR3 reads CASSSGLSTNYGYTF. Here the CDR3 DNA reads TGTGCCAGCAGCTCGGGACTGTCAACTAACTATGGCTACACCTTC.

This clonotype turned up a few times. The rearrangement joins TRBV5-1 to TRBJ2-1, with TRBD2 matching over 7 bases. V trimming: 6 bases; J trimming: 10 bases; junction bases outside the gene matches: 16. CDR1 is SGHRS and CDR2 is YFSETQ in the germline V gene. The CDR3 runs to 15 residues. The DNA of the CDR3 is TGCGCCAGCACCTCCGGTTGGGGGGGATATGAGGAGCAGTTCTTC. It is translated as CASTSGWGGYEEQFF.

The chain is built from TRBV11-2 and TRBJ2-5; perhaps D is TRBD1 or TRBD2 (5 bases each). Trimming took off 3 bases at V and 5 bases at J, with 16 bases between the two ends. The CDR3 has 15 residues. Germline loops: CDR1 SGHAT, CDR2 FQNNGV. CDR3 nucleotides: TGTGCCAGCAGCTTGGGCCGGGACCTTGAGGAGACCCAGTACTTC. It codes for CASSLGRDLEETQYF.